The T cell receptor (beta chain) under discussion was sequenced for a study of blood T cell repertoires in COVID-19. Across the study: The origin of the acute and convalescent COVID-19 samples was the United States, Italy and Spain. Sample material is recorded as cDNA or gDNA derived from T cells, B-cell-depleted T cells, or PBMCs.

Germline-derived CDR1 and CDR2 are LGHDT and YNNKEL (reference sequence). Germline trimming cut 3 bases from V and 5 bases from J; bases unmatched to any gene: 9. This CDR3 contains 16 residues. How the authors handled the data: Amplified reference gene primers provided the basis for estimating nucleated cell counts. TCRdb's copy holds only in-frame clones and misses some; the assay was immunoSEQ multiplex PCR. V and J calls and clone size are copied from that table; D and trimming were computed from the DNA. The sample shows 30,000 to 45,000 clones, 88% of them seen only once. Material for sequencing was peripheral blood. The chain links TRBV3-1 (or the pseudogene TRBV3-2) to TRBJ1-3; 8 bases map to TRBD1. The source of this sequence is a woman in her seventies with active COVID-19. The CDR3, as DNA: TGTGCCAGCAGCCATCCTCCCAGGGGGCTAAGAAACACCATATATTTT. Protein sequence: CASSHPPRGLRNTIYF.